The 2 T cell receptor beta chains in this list originate from one sample, sequenced in a study of T cell clonotyping in hematopoietic cell transplantation. Profiling relied on immunoSEQ multiplex PCR, and the TCRdb table lists in-frame clones only, not all of them. Here the sample spans approximately 44,000 clones, around 84% being singletons. The time point: recipient sample about 28 days before transplant, after cytoreduction. The sample here was peripheral blood mononuclear cells, taken before stem cell transplant. Source of these receptors: a man aged 60-69 years with myelodysplastic syndrome. Some clones in this sample may be carry-over from other donors' samples.

The V gene is TRBV7-9, the J gene TRBJ2-2; D may be TRBD2 (5 bases). This CDR3 has 16 amino acids. The germline V and J ends were trimmed by 2 bases and 1 base, with 11 bases remaining between them. Germline loops: CDR1 SEHNR, CDR2 FQNEAQ (reference sequence). In DNA form, the CDR3 reads TGTGCCAGCAGCTTAAGTTTCGGGGAGAACACCGGGGAGCTGTTTTTT. Translation gives CASSLSFGENTGELFF.

The chain employs TRBV27 and TRBJ2-7; D uncertain. V dropped 3 bases and J dropped 5 bases, with 11 bases sitting between them. Per the germline V gene, CDR1 is MNHEY and CDR2 is SMNVEV (reference sequence). The CDR3 consists of 13 residues. CDR3 DNA: TGTGCCAGCAGTTTCCCAAGGCAGAACGAGCAGTACTTC. This sequence encodes CASSFPRQNEQYF.